This is a list of T cell receptor beta chains from one sample in a study of identical twins. TCRdb itself ran the 5' RACE reads through MiXCR, one entry per CDR3 protein. The data contain around 250,000 distinct CDR3 sequences, approximately 12% of them singletons. The data also belong to a second study, concerning yellow fever vaccine responses in identical twins.

The specimen was memory (CD45RO+) T cells sorted from blood. The receptors stem from a woman aged 18-29 years in good health. Both conserved end residues are part of each CDR3. The order of the fields is J gene, V gene, CDR3 length, CDR3 protein.

j_gene: TRBJ1-2; v_gene: TRBV28; len: 12; CDR3aa: CASSLSGYGYTF
j_gene: TRBJ2-5; v_gene: TRBV20-1; len: 14; CDR3aa: CSAERAGESETQYF
j_gene: TRBJ2-5; v_gene: TRBV2; len: 15; CDR3aa: CASSRGAGGEETQYF
j_gene: TRBJ1-6; v_gene: TRBV28; len: 15; CDR3aa: CASSSYQGWNSPLHF
j_gene: TRBJ2-3; v_gene: TRBV9; len: 16; CDR3aa: CASSLRLAAGTDTQYF
j_gene: TRBJ2-3; v_gene: TRBV7-8; len: 16; CDR3aa: CASSLVRGTRTDTQYF
j_gene: TRBJ1-1; v_gene: TRBV4-3; len: 17; CDR3aa: CASSQEVGPGGRGEAFF
j_gene: TRBJ1-6; v_gene: TRBV9; len: 16; CDR3aa: CASSVAAGTKNSPLHF
j_gene: TRBJ2-5; v_gene: TRBV5-1; len: 16; CDR3aa: CASSLGASGGKETQYF
j_gene: TRBJ2-6; v_gene: TRBV7-6; len: 17; CDR3aa: CASSRQGLSSGANVLTF
j_gene: TRBJ1-5; v_gene: TRBV2; len: 15; CDR3aa: CASSEGHTGGLAQHF
j_gene: TRBJ2-7; v_gene: TRBV5-1; len: 15; CDR3aa: CASSLPRDSSYEQYF
j_gene: TRBJ2-7; v_gene: TRBV27; len: 13; CDR3aa: CASSLQGANEQYF
j_gene: TRBJ2-7; v_gene: TRBV20-1; len: 12; CDR3aa: CSSRTLSYEQYF
j_gene: TRBJ2-6; v_gene: TRBV15; len: 16; CDR3aa: CATSRDRGSGANVLTF
j_gene: TRBJ2-1; v_gene: TRBV7-9; len: 15; CDR3aa: CASSSVDRSYNEQFF
j_gene: TRBJ1-6; v_gene: TRBV5-1; len: 15; CDR3aa: CASSLDPGQGVSLHF
j_gene: TRBJ2-5; v_gene: TRBV18; len: 14; CDR3aa: CASSPQQGVETQYF
j_gene: TRBJ2-1; v_gene: TRBV7-8; len: 18; CDR3aa: CASSFGTSGRVTYNEQFF
j_gene: TRBJ2-1; v_gene: TRBV10-3; len: 16; CDR3aa: CAISLGQGLAGNEQFF
j_gene: TRBJ2-3; v_gene: TRBV4-3; len: 14; CDR3aa: CASSQDAAPATQYF
j_gene: TRBJ1-4; v_gene: TRBV5-4; len: 16; CDR3aa: CASSSDQGTGFEKLFF
j_gene: TRBJ2-5; v_gene: TRBV15; len: 16; CDR3aa: CATSRDGVGYQETQYF
j_gene: TRBJ2-7; v_gene: TRBV7-9; len: 15; CDR3aa: CASSQSRTGAYEQYF
j_gene: TRBJ2-7; v_gene: TRBV10-3; len: 14; CDR3aa: CATGGLAGSDEQYF
j_gene: TRBJ2-5; v_gene: TRBV9; len: 14; CDR3aa: CASSVVSGVETQYF
j_gene: TRBJ1-2; v_gene: TRBV29-1; len: 10; CDR3aa: CSAADEGYTF
j_gene: TRBJ1-6; v_gene: TRBV7-9; len: 14; CDR3aa: CASSLAPGHSPLHF
j_gene: TRBJ1-5; v_gene: TRBV7-2; len: 16; CDR3aa: CASSWAGGRGNQPQHF
j_gene: TRBJ2-3; v_gene: TRBV25-1; len: 16; CDR3aa: CASSGVGQGFEDTQYF
j_gene: TRBJ2-1; v_gene: TRBV4-3; len: 16; CDR3aa: CASSQDPGLAINEQFF
j_gene: TRBJ2-2; v_gene: TRBV18; len: 16; CDR3aa: CASSPRQGADTGELFF
j_gene: TRBJ2-3; v_gene: TRBV29-1; len: 12; CDR3aa: CSVVTDTDTQYF
j_gene: TRBJ2-2; v_gene: TRBV5-5; len: 15; CDR3aa: CASTWGGGATGELFF
j_gene: TRBJ2-7; v_gene: TRBV25-1; len: 16; CDR3aa: CASTPDDGVNPYEQYF
j_gene: TRBJ2-5; v_gene: TRBV27; len: 16; CDR3aa: CASSGAKDRVRETQYF
j_gene: TRBJ1-5; v_gene: TRBV5-6; len: 12; CDR3aa: CASSILNQPQHF
j_gene: TRBJ1-5; v_gene: TRBV7-2; len: 15; CDR3aa: CASSLVVGSNQPQHF
j_gene: TRBJ2-5; v_gene: TRBV6-2/TRBV6-3; len: 14; CDR3aa: CASSRGNAGTSRYF
j_gene: TRBJ2-5; v_gene: TRBV28; len: 13; CDR3aa: CASSPPRRETQYF
j_gene: TRBJ2-1; v_gene: TRBV7-2; len: 12; CDR3aa: CASSVQGVGQFF
j_gene: TRBJ2-2; v_gene: TRBV6-1; len: 13; CDR3aa: CASSELGEGELFF
j_gene: TRBJ2-2; v_gene: TRBV2; len: 16; CDR3aa: CASWFSREGSTGELFF
j_gene: TRBJ2-3; v_gene: TRBV7-2; len: 14; CDR3aa: CASSLVRHTDTQYF
j_gene: TRBJ2-3; v_gene: TRBV7-7; len: 15; CDR3aa: CASSLGQAPGNTQYF
j_gene: TRBJ2-7; v_gene: TRBV29-1; len: 14; CDR3aa: CSVRAGPPSYEQYF
j_gene: TRBJ2-1; v_gene: TRBV20-1; len: 13; CDR3aa: CSATRRGGHEQFF
j_gene: TRBJ2-1; v_gene: TRBV19; len: 11; CDR3aa: CASRTSHEQFF
j_gene: TRBJ2-7; v_gene: TRBV3-1; len: 16; CDR3aa: CASSRAGTSGVYEQYF